Listed here is a single TCR beta chain. Repertoires were generated with immunoSEQ multiplex PCR, while TCRdb's copy carries only in-frame clones and drops some. The profile covers 170,000 or so clones, with 91% appearing a single time and roughly 2% taken by the ten largest. The sample belongs to a study of control samples from healthy donors and cancer patients. The source of this sequence is a middle-aged woman in good health. The sequenced sample was blood.

The CDR3 here is CASRRQGYSGVLTF. The CDR3, as DNA: TGTGCCAGCAGAAGACAGGGGTACTCAGGCGTCCTGACTTTC. V and J are TRBV28 and TRBJ2-6, with 8 bases aligning to TRBD1. V gave up 6 bases and J gave up 12 bases; unmatched junction bases: 10. The CDR3 length is 14 residues. Germline V CDR1 and CDR2: MDHEN, SYDVKM.